The T cell receptor (beta chain) described here comes from a study of shared clonotypes between healthy human individuals. General observations from the study: Non-shared clonotypes had lower generation probabilities than those shared by all four donors. The expectation was that sequencing depth would affect clonotype sharing among donors.

The germline CDR1 and CDR2 sequences are SGHRS and YFSETQ. V was pared by 3 bases and J by 5 bases, with 15 bases between. The CDR3 consists of 14 residues. Points on this clone: No antigen is known for it.

The table came from immunoSEQ multiplex PCR; TCRdb's copy has only in-frame clones and leaves some out. Of around 610,000 clones in the sample, roughly 96% were seen once. It was CD45RO-negative cells, positively selected for CCR7, that made up naive CD8 cells, with terminally differentiated effector memory CD45RA+ cells excluded. The chain couples TRBV5-1 to TRBJ2-7; tentatively, D is TRBD1 or TRBD2 (6 bases each). The sequencing sample was made of naive CD8+ T cells sorted from blood. The receptor was isolated from a woman younger than 45 in good health. CDR3 residues: CASSWGRERDEQYF. CDR3 DNA sequence: TGCGCCAGCAGCTGGGGGCGGGAACGGGACGAGCAGTACTTC.